Shown below are 6 T cell receptor beta chains from a single sample sequenced in a study of CD8+ T cells in alopecia areata. Treatment: oral pan-JAK inhibitor, 5-10 mg twice daily. Extracted RNA was reverse transcribed into cDNA, the sequencing template. Using immunoSEQ multiplex PCR, the repertoire was profiled, and TCRdb retains in-frame clones only, with some absent. The sample comprises about 120,000 clones, more than 40% of which are singletons, and around 0.46% rests with the top ten. Specimen: CD4+ T cells sorted from blood, collected at week 4, from a patient treated with tofacitinib. These receptors originate from a human donor with alopecia areata.

This clone has only a few counts. This chain links TRBV29-1 with TRBJ2-2; 7 bases agree with TRBD2. CDR3 length equals 13 residues. Germline lookup yields CDR1 SQVTM and CDR2 ANQGSEA. Unmatched junction bases numbered 6, after V lost 7 bases and J lost 4 bases. CDR3 DNA: TGCAGCGGCGGACTAGTCGGCACCGGGGAGCTGTTTTTT. As protein: CSGGLVGTGELFF.

V gene TRBV29-1 combines with J gene TRBJ2-2; the match to TRBD1 covers 9 bases. CDR1 SQVTM and CDR2 ANQGSEA come from the germline V gene. CDR3 length: 13 amino acids. The junction had 5 bases not matched to a gene; V was cut back by 6 bases and J by 6 bases. CDR3 amino acids: CSVLTGGAGELFF. DNA of the CDR3: TGCAGCGTCTTAACAGGGGGCGCCGGGGAGCTGTTTTTT.

The rearrangement uses TRBV4-1 and TRBJ2-7; 7 nucleotides match TRBD2. There are 16 residues in the CDR3. J was trimmed by 2 bases and V by 0 bases; bases with no gene match: 7. Germline lookup yields CDR1 MGHRA and CDR2 YSYEKL. Here the CDR3 reads CASSQDGAGVAYEQYF. The CDR3 DNA sequence: TGCGCCAGCAGCCAAGATGGGGCGGGAGTCGCCTACGAGCAGTACTTC.

The chain combines TRBV7-2 with TRBJ2-7, with TRBD2 as a possible D gene (6 bases). Germline V gene data show CDR1 as SGHTA and CDR2 as FQGNSA. The CDR3 extends over 13 amino acids. Trimming left V 0 bases short and J 10 bases short, with 13 bases between. The CDR3 DNA is TGTGCCAGCAGCTTAGCGGAGCGGGCCCCCCAGTACTTC. Translation: CASSLAERAPQYF.

The J gene is TRBJ2-3, the V gene TRBV11-2; 13 bases fit TRBD2. Germline V lookup: CDR1 SGHAT, CDR2 FQNNGV. The CDR3 totals 17 residues. J gave up 1 base and V 5 bases, and 6 bases lay outside the gene matches. In DNA, the CDR3 is TGTGCCAGCAGCCCCCGGGGGACTAGCGGGGGCACAGATACGCAGTATTTT. Residues: CASSPRGTSGGTDTQYF. Together with reference TRBV11-2 and TRBJ2-3, the CDR3 gives the full variable domain: EAGVAQSPRYKIIEKRQSVAFWCNPISGHATLYWYQQILGQGPKLLIQFQNNGVVDDSQLPKDRFSAERLKGVDSTLKIQPAKLEDSAVYLCASSPRGTSGGTDTQYFGPGTRLTVL.

In regard to this clone: Other nucleotide sequences from this sample produce the same CDR3. The rearrangement joins TRBV30 to TRBJ2-3; weak D call: TRBD1 (6 bases). The length of the CDR3 is 14 residues. Between the trimmed V and J ends, which lost 0 bases and 1 base, there was a span of 8 bases. Germline lookup yields CDR1 GTSNPN and CDR2 SVGIG (reference sequence). The CDR3 here is CAWSVQGGTDTQYF. CDR3 in DNA: TGTGCCTGGAGTGTACAGGGAGGCACAGATACGCAGTATTTT.